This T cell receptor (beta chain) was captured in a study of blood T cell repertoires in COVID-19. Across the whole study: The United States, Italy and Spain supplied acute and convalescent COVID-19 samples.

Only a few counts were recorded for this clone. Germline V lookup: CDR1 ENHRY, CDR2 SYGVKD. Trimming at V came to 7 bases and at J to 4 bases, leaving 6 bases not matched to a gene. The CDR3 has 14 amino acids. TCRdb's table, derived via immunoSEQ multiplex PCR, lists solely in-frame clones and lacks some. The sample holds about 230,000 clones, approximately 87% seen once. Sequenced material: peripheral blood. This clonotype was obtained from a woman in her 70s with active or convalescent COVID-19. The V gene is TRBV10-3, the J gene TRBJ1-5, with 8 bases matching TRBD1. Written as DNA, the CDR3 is TGTGCCATCAATGAACAGGGGGTGAATCAGCCCCAGCATTTT. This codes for CAINEQGVNQPQHF.